The T cell receptor beta chain described here comes from a study of cytomegalovirus exposure and HLA in healthy donors. A multiplex PCR was run with 60 Vbeta primers and 13 Jbeta primers. Using immunoSEQ multiplex PCR, the repertoire was profiled, and TCRdb retains in-frame clones only, with some absent. The sample data list 130,000 or so clones. Source material: PBMCs. This TCR was sampled from a man aged 18 to 30 in good health and CMV-seronegative.

The CDR3, as DNA: TGTGCCATCACCTATGGAAACACCATATATTTT. Protein sequence: CAITYGNTIYF. The V gene is TRBV10-3, the J gene TRBJ1-3; D not resolved. V shed 7 bases and J shed 3 bases, with 4 bases lying between them. Germline CDR1 reads ENHRY; CDR2 reads SYGVKD. There are 11 residues in the CDR3.